This TCR beta chain was retrieved from a study of PD-L1 blockade in urothelial cancer. Stated time point: peripheral blood 6 weeks after treatment start. Patients' cancers were locally advanced or metastatic urothelial carcinomas. CDR1 is SGHRS and CDR2 is YFSETQ in the germline V gene. The CDR3 is made up of 17 amino acids. Between the trimmed V and J ends, which lost 3 bases and 2 bases, there was a span of 19 bases. This clone showed up just once. Sequencing was performed with immunoSEQ multiplex PCR; in TCRdb, only in-frame clones are kept and a portion is missing. The data hold about 50,000 clones, with approximately 86% observed a single time.

This receptor was obtained from a man aged 55 to 70 with urothelial cancer. This sequence joins TRBV5-1 and TRBJ2-3, with a possible D match to TRBD1 (6 bases). The starting material was PBMCs, obtained around atezolizumab (anti-PD-L1) treatment. Written as DNA, the CDR3 is TGCGCCAGCAGCTCCACCCCACAGGGATCCCCCACAGATACGCAGTATTTT. Encoded protein: CASSSTPQGSPTDTQYF.